This TCR beta chain was identified during a study of control samples from healthy donors and cancer patients. A remark on this clone: The sample carries other DNA sequences with the same CDR3.

V lost 2 bases and J 3 bases, leaving 11 bases between the germline ends. This CDR3 is built from 14 residues. Germline values: CDR1 SGHVS, CDR2 FQNEAQ. TCRdb's table, derived via immunoSEQ multiplex PCR, lists solely in-frame clones and lacks some. Of about 130,000 clones in the sample, 87% were seen once. The gene calls are TRBV7-8 and TRBJ2-7; TRBD2 might be the D (5 bases). Sequenced: blood. The receptor was derived from a man aged 18 to 29 in good health. CDR3 bases: TGTGCCAGCAGCTTAACCGGGGTAGACTACGAGCAGTACTTC. Its protein is CASSLTGVDYEQYF.